The source of this T cell receptor (beta chain) is a study of CD8+CD57+ T cells in acquired aplastic anemia. Patients selected for sequencing had displayed CD8+CD57+ cell expansion by flow cytometry. TCR beta VDJ and CDR3 profiles were obtained from a genomic DNA template. TCRdb called the reads again in MiXCR, with one record for every CDR3 protein. Here the sample spans 200,000 or so distinct CDR3 sequences, under 55% being singletons. Notes on this clonotype: Just one base apart from a much larger clone, this may be a read error.

Per the germline V gene, CDR1 is ENHRY and CDR2 is SYGVKD. The CDR3 is 14 amino acids. Trimming stripped 5 bases from V and 1 base from J, with 11 bases between. This TCR came from a human donor with aplastic anemia. The sample consisted of sorted CD4+, CD8+, or CD8+CD57+ T cells (not recorded which) from PBMCs. The rearrangement joins TRBV10-3 to TRBJ1-1, with D perhaps matching TRBD1 (6 bases). CDR3 sequence (DNA): TGTGCCATCAGTCAACTACAGGGGAACACTGAAGCTTTCTTT. Amino acids: CAISQLQGNTEAFF.